The clone carrying this T cell receptor (beta chain) was detected ten times or more. The sample is drawn from a study of blood T cell repertoires in COVID-19. Study in general: The study drew acute and convalescent COVID-19 samples from the United States, Italy and Spain. Sample material is recorded as cDNA or gDNA derived from T cells, B-cell-depleted T cells, or PBMCs.

Authors' methods: Using reference gene primer amplification, nucleated cell counts were estimated. Produced via immunoSEQ multiplex PCR; TCRdb's table is partial and in-frame only. V, J and clone size are taken as reported in that table, and D and trimming were inferred from the DNA itself. The sample consists of approximately 400,000 clones, around 84% of them appearing once. The sequence was obtained from a human donor with acute or convalescent COVID-19. The donor label of this sample is uncertain. Sequenced: peripheral blood.

This CDR3 is CASSPLDSLTNNEQFF. Here the CDR3 DNA reads TGTGCCAGCAGTCCTCTAGATTCCCTCACGAACAATGAGCAGTTCTTC. The chain has TRBV27 and TRBJ2-1; D remains unclear. There are 16 residues in the CDR3. Trimming took 5 bases from V and 5 from J, leaving 19 bases between them. Germline CDR1 reads MNHEY; CDR2 reads SMNVEV (reference sequence).